The 23 T cell receptor beta chains in this list originate from one sample, sequenced in a study of T cell responses to AZD1222 COVID-19 vaccine. Using immunoSEQ multiplex PCR, the repertoire was profiled, and TCRdb retains in-frame clones only, with some absent. Of under 200,000 clones in the sample, around nine tenths were seen once. Sequencing used peripheral blood, obtained on day 0 of AZD1222 vaccination. The receptors shown here come from an adult in good health.

This chain joins TRBV7-8 and TRBJ1-6; D ambiguous. Trimming removed 6 bases from V and 6 bases from J, with 15 bases in between. The CDR3 totals 15 residues. Looked up from germline, CDR1 is SGHVS and CDR2 is FQNEAQ. The CDR3 reads CASRLTRAANSPLHF. The CDR3 DNA reads TGTGCCAGCAGGTTAACCCGGGCCGCTAATTCACCCCTCCACTTT.

This clone was seen a few times. The J gene is TRBJ2-4, the V gene TRBV28; 7 bases fit TRBD1. This CDR3 has 18 residues. V lost 2 bases to trimming and J lost 5 bases; unmatched junction nucleotides: 15. Germline assignment: CDR1 MDHEN and CDR2 SYDVKM. In DNA, the CDR3 is TGTGCCAGCAGTTTACCACACGCCGGGACAGTCTCCCAAAACATTCAGTACTTC. Translating it yields CASSLPHAGTVSQNIQYF.

In DNA, the CDR3 is TGTGCCAGCAGGAACACAGGGGGCTCTGGCTACACCTTC. Translated: CASRNTGGSGYTF. The chain joins TRBV9 to TRBJ1-2; 9 nucleotides line up with TRBD1. J gave up 7 bases and V 5 bases, and 6 bases lay outside the gene matches. There are 13 residues in the CDR3. Germline CDR1 SGDLS, CDR2 YYNGEE.

The chain has TRBV27 and TRBJ1-3; no clear D. CDR3 length: 16 amino acids. CDR1 and CDR2 (germline): MNHEY, SMNVEV (reference sequence). With 2 bases removed from V and 0 bases from J, the gap between germline ends came to 11 bases. CDR3 bases: TGTGCCAGCAGTTTAACTCCTCCGGACTCTGGAAACACCATATATTTT. Translating it yields CASSLTPPDSGNTIYF.

The J gene is TRBJ1-5, the V gene TRBV6-1; 7 positions match TRBD1. This CDR3 spans 17 amino acids. CDR1 is MNHNS and CDR2 is SASEGT in the germline V gene. V lost 2 bases to trimming and J lost 3 bases; unmatched junction nucleotides: 10. The CDR3 DNA reads TGTGCCAGCAGTGAAAACCTCGCAGGGGGGGACAATCAGCCCCAGCATTTT. Amino acids: CASSENLAGGDNQPQHF.

The chain has TRBV3-1 (or the pseudogene TRBV3-2) and TRBJ1-4; 10 bases line up with TRBD1. With V trimmed by 4 bases and J by 8 bases, 13 bases remained unmatched. This CDR3 has 17 residues. Germline values: CDR1 LGHDT, CDR2 YNNKEL (reference sequence). The DNA for the CDR3 is TGTGCCAGCAGCCGGACTCCTCCCGGGACAGGGGTAGAAAAACTGTTTTTT. It codes for CASSRTPPGTGVEKLFF.

The J gene is TRBJ2-1, the V gene TRBV5-4, with D unclear. The CDR3 is 14 amino acids. V lost 2 bases and J lost 2, with 8 bases in between. Germline V gives CDR1 SGHNT, CDR2 YYREEE (reference sequence). In nucleotides, the CDR3 is TGTGCCAGCAGCTTCCGGGCAGCCTACAATGAGCAGTTCTTC. It yields the protein CASSFRAAYNEQFF.

V is TRBV3-1 (or the pseudogene TRBV3-2) and J is TRBJ1-5; D uncertain. Trimming removed 0 bases at V and 0 bases at J, with 12 bases between. Germline V gives CDR1 LGHDT, CDR2 YNNKEL (reference sequence). This CDR3 region has 17 residues. The CDR3 reads CASSQDGPPYSNQPQHF. CDR3 bases: TGTGCCAGCAGCCAAGACGGTCCACCATATAGCAATCAGCCCCAGCATTTT.

The rearrangement uses TRBV5-4 and TRBJ2-7; the D is unclear. This CDR3 region has 13 residues. Germline CDR1 reads SGHNT; CDR2 reads YYREEE (reference sequence). Trimming left V 4 bases short and J 2 bases short, with 10 bases between. The CDR3 sequence is CASSRLGTYEQYF. The CDR3, as DNA: TGTGCCAGCAGCCGCCTAGGAACCTACGAGCAGTACTTC. The variable domain in full, with the rest retrieved from reference TRBV5-4 and TRBJ2-7, is ETGVTQSPTHLIKTRGQQVTLRCSSQSGHNTVSWYQQALGQGPQFIFQYYREEENGRGNFPPRFSGLQFPNYSSELNVNALELDDSALYLCASSRLGTYEQYFGPGTRLTVT.

The V and J genes are TRBV6-5 and TRBJ1-1, with TRBD1 as a possible D gene (6 bases). The V gene's germline CDR1 is MNHEY and CDR2 SVGAGI. V was pared by 2 bases and J by 5 bases, with 6 bases between. The CDR3 runs to 12 residues. The CDR3 DNA follows: TGTGCCAGCAGTTACACAGGGACTGAAGCTTTCTTT. It encodes CASSYTGTEAFF.

The chain uses TRBV5-1 and TRBJ1-2; D gene unclear. Germline-derived CDR1 and CDR2 are SGHRS and YFSETQ. The germline V and J ends were trimmed by 0 bases and 2 bases, with 14 bases remaining between them. The CDR3 runs 16 residues. In DNA form, the CDR3 reads TGCGCCAGCAGCTTGGGAAGCGTCCCTGTCAACTATGGCTACACCTTC. Amino acids: CASSLGSVPVNYGYTF.

V gene TRBV6-5 combines with J gene TRBJ1-4; D gene uncertain. V lost 7 bases and J 4 bases, leaving 13 bases between the germline ends. Per germline, CDR1 MNHEY and CDR2 SVGAGI. The CDR3 runs 14 residues. The chain's CDR3 is CASKLGRSNEKLFF. In DNA form, the CDR3 reads TGTGCCAGCAAGCTAGGACGGAGTAATGAAAAACTGTTTTTT.

The rearrangement uses TRBV4-1 and TRBJ2-7, with 12 positions matching TRBD1. CDR3 length: 15 amino acids. Germline CDR1 reads MGHRA; CDR2 reads YSYEKL. Trimming took 4 bases from V and 7 from J; bases not matched to a gene: 8. The DNA of the CDR3 is TGCGCCAGCAGCCCGGGACAGGGGGCGATGCAAGAGCAGTACTTC. Protein product: CASSPGQGAMQEQYF.

The chain employs TRBV19 and TRBJ2-7, with D possibly being TRBD1 (5 bases). Trimming removed 9 bases from V and 5 bases from J, with 17 bases in between. This CDR3 region has 13 residues. Germline V lookup: CDR1 LNHDA, CDR2 SQIVND (reference sequence). The CDR3 sequence: CASSLRDVNEQYF. Here the CDR3 DNA reads TGTGCCAGCTCACTCAGGGATGTCAACGAGCAGTACTTC.

The chain combines TRBV3-1 (or the pseudogene TRBV3-2) with TRBJ1-1; D gene unclear. Trimming removed 2 bases at V and 0 bases at J, with 7 bases between. Germline V gene lookup returns CDR1 LGHDT and CDR2 YNNKEL (reference sequence). CDR3 length: 14 amino acids. The CDR3 region has the DNA TGTGCCAGCAGCCAATCGGAAATGAACACTGAAGCTTTCTTT. It is translated as CASSQSEMNTEAFF.

With respect to this clone: The sample has other DNA sequences that encode this CDR3 too. The rearrangement uses TRBV3-1 (or the pseudogene TRBV3-2) and TRBJ1-5; D remains ambiguous. Germline V gene lookup returns CDR1 LGHDT and CDR2 YNNKEL (reference sequence). This CDR3 is 12 amino acids long. V lost 0 bases to trimming and J lost 6 bases, with 3 bases between them. The CDR3 reads CASSQEGQPQHF. The CDR3 DNA follows: TGTGCCAGCAGCCAAGAAGGTCAGCCCCAGCATTTT.

The chain carries TRBV27 and TRBJ2-7; D not certain. The CDR3 runs 15 residues. The germline V gene encodes CDR1 MNHEY and CDR2 SMNVEV (reference sequence). V lost 6 bases, J lost 6 bases, and 21 bases lay in between. For the CDR3, the DNA is TGTGCCAGCAGCCAAACCCCCCCCACCGGGCTCGAGCAGTACTTC. Translation gives CASSQTPPTGLEQYF.

This chain joins TRBV19 and TRBJ1-2; no clear D gene. V was pared by 5 bases and J by 1 base, with 5 bases between. Germline values: CDR1 LNHDA, CDR2 SQIVND (reference sequence). There are 12 residues in the CDR3. The CDR3 is CASSEGNYGYTF. In DNA form, the CDR3 reads TGTGCCAGTAGTGAAGGTAACTATGGCTACACCTTC.

V is TRBV7-2 and J is TRBJ2-7; D uncertain. The CDR3 length is 14 residues. Trimming shortened V by 1 base and J by 7 bases, and 14 bases separated the two germline ends. Germline loops: CDR1 SGHTA, CDR2 FQGNSA. As DNA, the CDR3 is TGTGCCAGCAGCTTAGAGCTCCCGGCTGTGGAGCAGTACTTC. Translating gives CASSLELPAVEQYF.

J is TRBJ2-3 and V is TRBV2, with 11 bases matching TRBD2. Germline CDR1 is SNHLY and CDR2 is FYNNEI. V lost 6 bases and J lost 0; bases outside the gene matches: 5. The CDR3 totals 16 residues. CDR3 loop: CASRRRTSGSTDTQYF. The CDR3 DNA is TGTGCCAGCAGGCGGAGGACTAGCGGGAGCACAGATACGCAGTATTTT.

The chain links TRBV18 to TRBJ2-7, with TRBD1 identical over 9 bases. In germline, CDR1 is KGHSH, CDR2 LQKENI. The CDR3 has 15 amino acids. V was clipped by 3 bases and J by 4 bases; unmatched bases: 7. The chain's CDR3 is CASSPIGTGLYEQYF. For the CDR3, the DNA is TGTGCCAGCTCACCGATTGGGACAGGGTTGTACGAGCAGTACTTC.

The V and J genes are TRBV6-2 or TRBV6-3 and TRBJ1-6, with D hard to call. The V end was cut by 7 bases, the J end by 0 bases, with 10 bases between. The V gene's germline CDR1 is MNHEY and CDR2 SVGEGT. This CDR3 contains 15 residues. The CDR3 region is CASTYTSSYNSPLHF. Written as DNA, the CDR3 is TGTGCCAGCACTTATACTAGCTCCTATAATTCACCCCTCCACTTT.

This CDR3 reads CASSPQMNTEAFF. For the CDR3, the DNA is TGTGCCAGCAGCCCCCAAATGAACACTGAAGCTTTCTTT. The chain combines TRBV7-9 with TRBJ1-1; D unclear. Germline lookup yields CDR1 SEHNR and CDR2 FQNEAQ (reference sequence). CDR3 length: 13 amino acids. Trimming pared 5 bases from V and 0 bases from J, leaving 7 bases between.